Included here is one T cell receptor beta chain sequence, with context. Its specificity is unknown. There are 15 residues in the CDR3. V was shortened by 2 bases and J by 0 bases, with 9 bases between the two germline ends. Germline V gene data show CDR1 as SGHTA and CDR2 as FQGTGA. UMIs and sample barcodes were carried by the TCR alpha and TCR beta cDNA libraries that 5'RACE produced using constant-segment primers. MiXCR was run by TCRdb on the 5' RACE reads, yielding one entry per CDR3 protein. This sample has 350,000 to 500,000 distinct CDR3 sequences, with 20% found just once. This sample was taken from a study of T-cell memory formation after mild COVID-19. Points from the study as a whole: Pre-infection memory carried some responding clones, suggesting that cross-reactive memory joined.

The sample taken for sequencing was PBMCs or a T cell subset sorted from them (not recorded which). The clonotype originates from an adult woman who had mild COVID-19 (a few samples of this study predate the infection). Cell type and time point are not known. V is TRBV7-3 and J is TRBJ2-3, with D possibly TRBD2 on 6 matching bases. In nucleotides, the CDR3 is TGTGCCAGCAGCTTACTAGCGAGTAGCACAGATACGCAGTATTTT. It specifies CASSLLASSTDTQYF.